This T cell receptor beta chain originates from a study of vaccination and CD4 T cells after COVID-19. This clonotype was recorded only once. What it recognizes is unknown. Noted treatment: roughly 11-day PBMC culture with coronavirus spike peptide pools or control peptides (ViraFEST assay). The Oncomine TCR Beta short-read assay sequenced DNA from cultured CD4+ T cells. Using its own MiXCR run on the PCR reads, TCRdb lists one record per CDR3 protein. The sample lists around 15,000 distinct CDR3 sequences, more than 45% occurring once. This CDR3 has 15 residues. The V gene's germline CDR1 is DFQATT and CDR2 SNEGSKA (reference sequence). V dropped 4 bases and J dropped 7; count of bases not matched to a gene: 10.

This TCR derives from a human donor who had recovered from COVID-19. The sample was CD4+ T cells from blood, cultured in vitro. The V call is TRBV20-1, the J call TRBJ2-1, with 10 bases identical to TRBD1. CDR3 sequence reads: CSAIAGTGELNEQFF. DNA of the CDR3: TGCAGTGCTATAGCCGGGACAGGGGAATTGAATGAGCAGTTCTTC.